The table lists the clone carrying this T cell receptor (beta chain) with many counts. No antigen is known for it. The CDR3 end lies 3 residues beyond the end of the read and is filled in from the germline J gene. The data were taken from a study of T cell clonality in common variable immunodeficiency. Study-wide findings and caveats: Shared TCRbeta clones were fewer between CVID subjects than controls.

The germline V gene has CDR1 PRHDT and CDR2 FYEKMQ (reference sequence). V shed 4 bases and J shed 4 bases, with 8 bases lying between them. This CDR3 spans 13 amino acids. Libraries were prepared by immunoSEQ multiplex PCR; TCRdb keeps only in-frame clonotypes and omits some of them. The table lists about 39,000 clones, with no singletons. Sequenced input: peripheral blood mononuclear cells. This chain joins TRBV13 and TRBJ2-1; D is uncertain. The receptor was isolated from a person between 18 and 75 years old in good health. CDR3: CASSSPGYNEQFF. The sequenced CDR3 bases are TGTGCCAGCAGCTCCCCGGGTTACAATGAG.